A selection of T cell receptor beta chains follows, all from one sample in a study of T cells in Graves' hyperthyroidism and ophthalmopathy. TCRdb used MiXCR to reprocess the multiplex PCR reads, holding one entry per CDR3 protein. The repertoire holds a few hundred thousand distinct CDR3 sequences, with about 15% as singletons. The sequencing input was blood. These TCRs come from a woman aged 18-29 years with Graves' ophthalmopathy. CDR3s include the opening cysteine and the closing phenylalanine or tryptophan. The order of the fields is J gene, D gene, CDR3 length, clone size, V gene, CDR3 DNA, CDR3 protein. D genes are given only for firm matches. Part of the rows lack a size; the others show once, few, many or a class for expanded clones.

>TRBJ2-2|-|14|many|TRBV7-3
TGTGCCAGCGCCAGGGGACCTAACACCGGGGAGCTGTTTTTT
CASARGPNTGELFF
>TRBJ1-2|TRBD1|12|few|TRBV10-1
TGCGCCAGCCTGGACAGGGAGGTTGGCTACACCTTC
CASLDREVGYTF
>TRBJ1-4|-|11|many|TRBV30
TGTGCCTGGAGCGGAATTGAAAAACTGTTTTTT
CAWSGIEKLFF
>TRBJ2-7|-|15|many|TRBV11-2
TGTGCCAGCAGCTTTAGGACAGCGAACCCCTACGAGCAGTACTTC
CASSFRTANPYEQYF
>TRBJ2-1|-|16|few|TRBV19
TGTGCCAGTAGTCCCCGGACAGTCGGCTCCTACAATGAGCAGTTCTTC
CASSPRTVGSYNEQFF
>TRBJ2-6|-|15|-|TRBV5-1
TGCGCCAGCAGCTTTTCGAGCTCTGGGGCCAACGTCCTGACTTTC
CASSFSSSGANVLTF
>TRBJ1-3|-|15|few|TRBV28
TGTGCCAGCAGTTTACCAGGGCGCAGACAAAACACCATATATTTT
CASSLPGRRQNTIYF
>TRBJ2-2|TRBD1|17|-|TRBV28
TGTGCCAGCAGCCGAATCCCCGACAGGGGAGCCACCGGGGAGCTGTTTTTT
CASSRIPDRGATGELFF
>TRBJ1-1|-|14|-|TRBV19
TGTGCCAGTAGTTTCCGGGCCTTGAACACTGAAGCTTTCTTT
CASSFRALNTEAFF
>TRBJ1-2|TRBD1|14|many|TRBV5-6
TGTGCCAGCAGCGAGACAGGGAGGAACTATGGCTACACCTTC
CASSETGRNYGYTF
>TRBJ2-1|-|16|many|TRBV11-2
TGTGCCAGCAGCCAAACAGGGATGGGGGCCTACAATGAGCAGTTCTTC
CASSQTGMGAYNEQFF
>TRBJ1-1|-|16|-|TRBV3-1
TGTGCCAGCAGCCCACAAAAGGGGGGACGAGGTACTGAAGCTTTCTTT
CASSPQKGGRGTEAFF
>TRBJ2-7|-|15|-|TRBV4-3
TGCGCCAGCAGCCAAGAGAGCGGAGCTTACTACGAGCAGTACTTC
CASSQESGAYYEQYF
>TRBJ1-6|TRBD1|15|many|TRBV3-1
TGTGCCAGCAGCCAAGATGGGACAGGGAGATCACCCCTCCACTTT
CASSQDGTGRSPLHF
>TRBJ2-1|-|13|few|TRBV24-1
TGTGCCACCAGTGATTTCCCCTCTAATGAGCAGTTCTTC
CATSDFPSNEQFF
>TRBJ2-7|TRBD2|17|few|TRBV7-2
TGTGCCAGCAGCTTAGTAGGGGGTGGACTAGCGGGAGGCGAGCAGTACTTC
CASSLVGGGLAGGEQYF
>TRBJ2-5|TRBD2|17|many|TRBV20-1
TGCAGTGCTAGAGATTTTCGGCTAGCGGGAGGTCAAGAGACCCAGTACTTC
CSARDFRLAGGQETQYF
>TRBJ1-3|-|14|few|TRBV10-3
TGTGCCATCAGTGAGCTCGGGGGCGGAAACACCATATATTTT
CAISELGGGNTIYF
>TRBJ2-6|TRBD2|19|-|TRBV6-6
TGTGCCAGCAGACGGCAACTAGCGGGAGAATACTCTGGGGCCAACGTCCTGACTTTC
CASRRQLAGEYSGANVLTF
>TRBJ2-7|-|14|many|TRBV28
TGTGCCAGCGAAGTGGGGGAAAGCTCCTACGAGCAGTACTTC
CASEVGESSYEQYF
>TRBJ1-1|-|14|many|TRBV6-6
TGTGCCAGCAGTTACCCGGGACAGAACACTGAAGCTTTCTTT
CASSYPGQNTEAFF
>TRBJ2-2|TRBD2|16|few|TRBV10-3
TGTGCCATCACCGGGAGCGGGAGGGCCAGTACCGGGGAGCTGTTTTTT
CAITGSGRASTGELFF
>TRBJ2-7|-|13|many|TRBV27
TGTGCCAGCAGTTCCGGGGAAGACTACGAGCAGTACTTC
CASSSGEDYEQYF